Listed here are 12 T cell receptor delta chains from one sample, sequenced in a study of gamma-delta chains in newborns, infants, children. TCRdb fed the reads to CATT. This sample carries 3,000 to 4,000 delta-chain clones, approximately 4.3% of them seen once, and the ten largest clones take around 6%. Sequenced input: blood. The receptors stem from a child who was a newborn, infant or young child, either healthy, febrile or measles-vaccinated (not recorded which).

About this clone: TCRdb assigns this DNA the protein of a much larger clone, which departs from its translation at residue 13; this likely reflects a read error, and the protein shown comes from translating the DNA. J is TRDJ1 and V is TRDV2; D call uncertain. CDR3 length equals 15 residues. Germline CDR1 and CDR2: GEAIGNYY and EKD. The CDR3 DNA reads TGTGCCTGTGACACCGTACTACCACAATTCGATAAACCCATCTTT. Amino acid sequence: CACDTVLPQFDKPIF.

This clone is deemed medium-sized (0.01 to 0.1%). V gene TRDV2 combines with J gene TRDJ1, with 13 nucleotides matching TRDD3. Germline-derived CDR1 and CDR2 are GEAIGNYY and EKD. This CDR3 region has 20 residues. V shed 1 base and J 0 bases; nucleotides not matched to a gene: 13. CDR3 sequence reads: CACDTLHWGIRRGNTDKLIF. CDR3 DNA: TGTGCCTGTGACACACTCCACTGGGGGATACGGAGGGGGAACACCGATAAACTCATCTTT.

This clone ranks as medium-sized. The chain uses TRDV2 and TRDJ3, with D perhaps TRDD3 (6 bases). The V end was cut by 1 base, the J end by 0 bases, with 12 bases between. The CDR3 length is 18 residues. In germline, CDR1 is GEAIGNYY, CDR2 EKD. The DNA of the CDR3 is TGTGCCTGTGACACAGCTGGGGCCAGCTCCTGGGACACCCGACAGATGTTTTTC. Its translation: CACDTAGASSWDTRQMFF.

Turning to this clone: This clone may be a read error of a much larger clone one base away. The sample contains more than one DNA sequence encoding this CDR3. The chain links TRDV2 to TRDJ1; 7 nucleotides line up with TRDD3. The ends lost 0 bases at V and 2 bases at J; junction bases unmatched: 29. Germline loops: CDR1 GEAIGNYY, CDR2 EKD. The CDR3 consists of 23 residues. The CDR3 loop reads CACDTLRGGGSNEKYRGTDKLIF. The CDR3 bases are TGTGCCTGTGACACCCTCAGGGGTGGGGGAAGCAATGAGAAGTACAGGGGGACCGATAAACTCATCTTT.

The V and J genes are TRDV1 and TRDJ1, with 9 nucleotides matching TRDD3. The CDR3 has 23 amino acids. The trim removed 2 bases at V and 3 bases at J, leaving 28 bases unmatched. The germline V gene encodes CDR1 TSWWSYY and CDR2 QGS. The CDR3: CALGEETSTALRRYWGTSDKLIF. CDR3 sequence (DNA): TGTGCTCTTGGGGAAGAGACATCAACAGCCCTCCGAAGGTACTGGGGGACCTCCGATAAACTCATCTTT.

This clone was counted a few times. Just one base apart from a much larger clone, this may be a read error. This chain uses TRDV2 with TRDJ1; D is possibly TRDD3 (6 bases). Trimming cost V 1 base and J 0 bases, with 20 bases left between them. The CDR3 spans 18 residues. Looked up from germline, CDR1 is GEAIGNYY and CDR2 is EKD. The CDR3 loop is CACDTLGATLGYTDKLIF. For the CDR3, the DNA is TGTGCCTGTGACACGTTGGGGGCTACTTTAGGGTACACCGATAAACTCATCTTT.

In its sample, this clone was seen a few times. It may be a read error: a sequence one base away is much more abundant. Other DNA sequences in the same sample also yield this CDR3. The chain employs TRDV2 and TRDJ1; TRDD3 matches at 12 bases. The CDR3 contains 19 residues. Germline values: CDR1 GEAIGNYY, CDR2 EKD. CDR3 sequence reads: CACDPVVLGDTPYTDKLIF. The DNA of the CDR3 is TGTGCCTGTGACCCCGTCGTACTGGGGGATACCCCGTACACCGATAAACTCATCTTC.

There are a few counts of this clone. This may be a read error: a much more frequent sequence differs by one nucleotide. The J gene is TRDJ1, the V gene TRDV2, with TRDD3 identical over 7 bases. J was trimmed by 4 bases and V by 3 bases; bases with no gene match: 10. The length of the CDR3 is 15 residues. The germline V gene encodes CDR1 GEAIGNYY and CDR2 EKD. This CDR3 reads CACDPLGATHDKLIF. DNA of the CDR3: TGTGCCTGTGACCCTCTGGGGGCTACGCACGATAAACTCATCTTT.

Relative to its sample, this clone is medium-sized. V gene TRDV2 combines with J gene TRDJ1; D might be TRDD3 (5 bases). The CDR3 totals 17 residues. The V and J ends lost 0 bases and 5 bases respectively, with 21 bases between them. Germline V gene data show CDR1 as GEAIGNYY and CDR2 as EKD. CDR3 sequence: CACDTVLPGGSGDKLIF. The DNA of the CDR3 is TGTGCCTGTGACACCGTTCTCCCCGGGGGCTCAGGGGATAAACTCATCTTT.

This clone ranks as medium-sized. The chain links TRDV2 to TRDJ1; 12 nucleotides agree with TRDD3. V shed 3 bases, J shed 0 bases, and the junction held 10 bases outside the gene matches. Germline V gives CDR1 GEAIGNYY, CDR2 EKD. The CDR3 covers 18 residues. For the CDR3, the DNA is TGTGCCTGTGACCGTCTGACTGGGGGATACCCTAACACCGATAAACTCATCTTT. Translated: CACDRLTGGYPNTDKLIF.

Sample share makes this clone medium-sized. The chain is built from TRDV2 and TRDJ3; 12 nucleotides align to TRDD3. Unmatched junction bases numbered 0, after V lost 0 bases and J lost 1 base. Germline CDR1 GEAIGNYY, CDR2 EKD. The CDR3 covers 18 residues. The CDR3 bases are TGTGCCTGTGACACCCTGGGGGATACGTCCTGGGACACCCGACAGATGTTTTTC. It is translated as CACDTLGDTSWDTRQMFF.

In its sample, this clone was seen a few times. Compared with germline, one end of the junction differs, possibly owing to a read error. This rearrangement joins TRDV2 to TRDJ1; 11 bases agree with TRDD3. CDR1 is GEAIGNYY and CDR2 is EKD in the germline V gene. The CDR3 length is 17 residues. The DNA for the CDR3 is TGTGCCTTTGACTCCTTGGTGGGGGATACGCCCATCGATAAACTCATCTTT. Its protein product is CAFDSLVGDTPIDKLIF.